This T cell receptor (beta chain) came from a study of blood T cell repertoires in COVID-19 (dated by TCRdb to the early 2020s). Study-level background: The collaborator samples originated in the United States, Italy and Spain and spanned the acute and convalescent phases of COVID-19. Subjects who had been exposed to COVID-19, were actively infected with it, or had recovered from it provided the deeply sampled blood TCRbeta repertoires that made up the dataset. A de-identified subject ID, COVID-19 status, age in years and sex were almost always included in the sample metadata. The repertoires were released in a freely available public database intended as a resource for research on the immune response to SARS-CoV-2. Samples were obtained from the ongoing ImmuneRACE study (first 160 participants) and from 1,000 to 1,500 subjects provided by 6 global collaborators. The material from the prospective study consisted of cDNA or gDNA derived from T cells, B-cell-depleted T cells, or PBMCs. Where available, HLA class I and class II types were taken from metadata supplied by the sample provider and were not determined by assay-based typing.

Inclusive of the bounding cysteine and phenylalanine, the CDR3 is 14 residues long. Only CDR3 DNA is held: 42 bases, read in frame from base 1. According to the germline V gene, CDR1 reads SNHLY and CDR2 reads FYNNEI. V is trimmed back by 5 bases and J by 4 bases, and the junction contains 6 bases that no gene match accounts for. Broader findings and caveats from the paper: The quantity of clinical and demographic metadata differed by source and by participant and was supplied without curation.

At one collaborating source in Seattle, patients were enrolled during active infection and were followed longitudinally through the course of disease. Each collaborating institution followed its own protocols to collect whole blood in K2EDTA tubes. For TCRbeta analysis, collaborators shipped samples as frozen whole blood, isolated PBMCs, or DNA extracted from either of those sample types. TCRbeta CDR3 regions were amplified from genomic DNA using the immunoSEQ Assay, a bias-controlled multiplex PCR. The paper's data handling went like this. The number of nucleated cells in each sample was estimated by amplification of reference gene primers within the assay. Sequence reads were collapsed and filtered to measure the absolute abundance of every unique TCRbeta CDR3 rearrangement. For each sample, productive Simpson clonality was calculated by taking the square root of Simpson's diversity index across productive rearrangements. This immuneACCESS table, as held by TCRdb, lists in-frame sequences with V and J called but not all clones. Of the missing ones, under half trace to an unresolved V gene in checked studies; the others have no known cause. V and J calls and clone size are copied from that table; D and trimming were computed from the DNA. The sample records about 150,000 clones, about 88% of which are singletons. The ten largest account for under 3% of the sample.

Comments on this clone: There is no known antigen for this receptor. Per-base qualities were not stored, and no clone one base away is much larger.

The material sequenced was peripheral blood. This receptor was taken from a human donor with COVID-19, enrolled during active disease. The donor label of this sample is uncertain. The V and J genes are TRBV2 and TRBJ1-1; 8 of the junction bases match TRBD1. The CDR3 protein is CASSTRTGFTEAFF. The bases are TGTGCCAGCAGTACAAGGACAGGGTTCACTGAAGCTTTCTTT. With the rest looked up from the reference TRBV2 and TRBJ1-1 genes rather than sequenced, the full variable domain is EPEVTQTPSHQVTQMGQEVILRCVPISNHLYFYWYRQILGQKVEFLVSFYNNEISEKSEIFDDQFSVERPDGSNFTLKIRSTKLEDSAMYFCASSTRTGFTEAFFGQGTRLTVV.